The next 19 T cell receptor beta chains were all read from a single sample in a study of blood T cell repertoires in COVID-19. Sequencing used immunoSEQ multiplex PCR; TCRdb keeps in-frame clones, though not all of them. This table holds roughly 70,000 clones, approximately 86% found once. Material: peripheral blood. These receptors were taken from a man older than 75 with COVID-19, enrolled during active disease.

This chain links TRBV3-1 (or the pseudogene TRBV3-2) with TRBJ2-6; no definite D call. This CDR3 is built from 14 residues. Trimming cost V 3 bases and J 4 bases, with 7 bases left between them. Germline V gene data show CDR1 as LGHDT and CDR2 as YNNKEL (reference sequence). CDR3 sequence reads: CASSHQAGANVLTF. CDR3 sequence (DNA): TGTGCCAGCAGCCACCAGGCGGGGGCCAACGTCCTGACTTTC.

This clone was seen more than once but under ten times. The V and J genes are TRBV5-6 and TRBJ1-2, with TRBD1 as a possible D gene (5 bases). The CDR3 consists of 13 residues. Germline assignment: CDR1 SGHDT and CDR2 YYEEEE. Trimming cost V 2 bases and J 3 bases, with 8 bases left between them. CDR3 nucleotides: TGTGCCAGCAGCTTAAGCAGGGACTATGGCTACACCTTC. Its translation: CASSLSRDYGYTF.

The chain recombines TRBV2 with TRBJ1-4; 9 nucleotides match TRBD1. J gave up 5 bases and V 4 bases, and 5 bases lay outside the gene matches. The CDR3 length is 15 residues. The germline CDR1 and CDR2 sequences are SNHLY and FYNNEI. The CDR3 DNA sequence: TGTGCCAGCAGTGGACAGGGGGACCCGAATGAAAAACTGTTTTTT. As protein: CASSGQGDPNEKLFF.

This chain connects TRBV7-2 to TRBJ1-5, with 9 bases identical to TRBD1. Germline CDR1 is SGHTA and CDR2 is FQGNSA. The CDR3 contains 18 residues. V lost 1 base to trimming and J lost 4 bases; unmatched junction nucleotides: 11. CDR3 loop: CASSLGRYRGQGNQPQHF. The CDR3 nucleotides are TGTGCCAGCAGCTTAGGACGGTACAGGGGGCAAGGTAATCAGCCCCAGCATTTT.

The V and J genes are TRBV6-1 and TRBJ1-5; no definite D call. CDR1 is MNHNS and CDR2 is SASEGT in the germline V gene. Trimming removed 1 base from V and 4 bases from J, with 8 bases in between. This CDR3 spans 14 amino acids. In DNA form, the CDR3 reads TGTGCCAGCAGTGAAGGGCAGAAAAATCAGCCCCAGCATTTT. Its protein product is CASSEGQKNQPQHF.

The rearrangement joins TRBV5-1 to TRBJ1-3; 9 bases align to TRBD1. V shed 6 bases and J 2 bases; nucleotides not matched to a gene: 9. Germline lookup yields CDR1 SGHRS and CDR2 YFSETQ. The CDR3 length is 16 residues. CDR3 DNA: TGCGCCAGCACCCCGGGGGACAGGGTCCCTGGAAACACCATATATTTT. Translated: CASTPGDRVPGNTIYF.

The V gene is TRBV5-6, the J gene TRBJ2-5; the D gene is possibly TRBD2 (7 bases). There are 16 residues in the CDR3. Germline CDR1 SGHDT, CDR2 YYEEEE. V dropped 0 bases and J dropped 3 bases, with 15 bases sitting between them. The CDR3 spells CASSLVGRGLEETQYF. CDR3 sequence (DNA): TGTGCCAGCAGCTTGGTGGGGCGGGGGCTGGAAGAGACCCAGTACTTC. The complete variable domain, with remaining parts taken from reference TRBV5-6 and TRBJ2-5, reads DAGVTQSPTHLIKTRGQQVTLRCSPKSGHDTVSWYQQALGQGPQFIFQYYEEEERQRGNFPDRFSGHQFPNYSSELNVNALLLGDSALYLCASSLVGRGLEETQYFGPGTRLLVL.

The rearrangement links TRBV7-8 to TRBJ1-1; 9 nucleotides match TRBD1. Germline V lookup: CDR1 SGHVS, CDR2 FQNEAQ. CDR3 size: 14 residues. The junction had 7 bases not matched to a gene; V was cut back by 4 bases and J by 7 bases. CDR3 residues: CASSSGQGTFEAFF. In DNA form, the CDR3 reads TGTGCCAGCAGCTCTGGACAGGGGACGTTTGAAGCTTTCTTT.

This sequence joins TRBV13 and TRBJ1-1, with no clear D. Trimming took 5 bases from V and 2 from J, leaving 9 bases between them. The CDR3 is made up of 13 amino acids. Germline-derived CDR1 and CDR2 are PRHDT and FYEKMQ (reference sequence). CDR3 region: CASSQDINTEAFF. The CDR3 region has the DNA TGTGCCAGCAGCCAAGACATAAACACTGAAGCTTTCTTT. The entire variable domain, with the rest obtained from reference TRBV13 and TRBJ1-1, is as follows: AAGVIQSPRHLIKEKRETATLKCYPIPRHDTVYWYQQGPGQDPQFLISFYEKMQSDKGSIPDRFSAQQFSDYHSELNMSSLELGDSALYFCASSQDINTEAFFGQGTRLTVV.

CDR3 residues: CASSPGGSGGTDTQYF. In DNA, the CDR3 is TGTGCCAGCAGCCCAGGTGGTAGCGGGGGCACAGATACGCAGTATTTT. The V gene is TRBV11-2, the J gene TRBJ2-3; 8 bases agree with TRBD2. The V segment lost 5 bases and the J segment 1 base; nucleotides outside the gene matches: 8. This CDR3 spans 16 amino acids. Germline V gene data show CDR1 as SGHAT and CDR2 as FQNNGV.

The genes are TRBV5-1 and TRBJ2-5, with 8 bases matching TRBD1. The CDR3 is 15 amino acids. V dropped 3 bases and J dropped 5; count of bases not matched to a gene: 9. Germline assignment: CDR1 SGHRS and CDR2 YFSETQ. This CDR3 is CASSSGQGRGETQYF. The CDR3 nucleotides are TGCGCCAGCAGCTCAGGACAGGGTAGGGGCGAGACCCAGTACTTC.

The chain recombines TRBV5-1 with TRBJ1-5; 9 nucleotides match TRBD1. The CDR3 has 15 residues. After removal of 3 bases from V and 3 bases from J, the junction contained 4 bases not matched to a gene. Germline assignment: CDR1 SGHRS and CDR2 YFSETQ. CDR3 loop: CASSSGTGPNQPQHF. CDR3 in DNA: TGCGCCAGCAGCTCCGGGACAGGGCCCAATCAGCCCCAGCATTTT.

This clone was recorded a few times. This sequence joins TRBV7-6 and TRBJ2-2; TRBD1 matches at 9 bases. The CDR3 spans 16 residues. Germline-derived CDR1 and CDR2 are SGHVS and FNYEAQ. V trimming: 5 bases; J trimming: 4 bases; junction bases outside the gene matches: 8. CDR3 sequence (DNA): TGTGCCAGCAGCCCCCAGGGGACAGGGTCCACCGGGGAGCTGTTTTTT. Its translation: CASSPQGTGSTGELFF.

The chain links TRBV21-1 to TRBJ1-2; the table's D call of TRBD1 was not tested on the DNA. TRBV21-1 is shown as a pseudogene. CDR3 size: 17 residues. The CDR3 is CASSKGRAGVTNYGYTF. In nucleotides, the CDR3 is TGTGCCAGCAGCAAAGGAAGGGCAGGGGTCACTAACTATGGCTACACCTTC.

The genes are TRBV7-8 and TRBJ1-2; no clear D gene. This CDR3 is built from 17 residues. Germline V gives CDR1 SGHVS, CDR2 FQNEAQ. V was clipped by 0 bases and J by 7 bases, with 21 bases between them. The CDR3 nucleotides read TGTGCCAGCAGCTTAGCGCTATCAGGTGGTGGGGAGACTGGCTACACCTTC. Amino acids: CASSLALSGGGETGYTF.

J is TRBJ2-3 and V is TRBV9, with D unclear. V lost 4 bases and J 2 bases, leaving 5 bases between the germline ends. This CDR3 is 12 amino acids long. Per the germline V gene, CDR1 is SGDLS and CDR2 is YYNGEE. CDR3 loop: CASSSNTDTQYF. The CDR3 region has the DNA TGTGCCAGCAGCTCCAACACAGATACGCAGTATTTT.

This clone appeared a single time. The J gene is TRBJ1-2, the V gene TRBV9; D remains ambiguous. The V end was cut by 0 bases, the J end by 5 bases, with 8 bases between. Germline V gives CDR1 SGDLS, CDR2 YYNGEE. The CDR3 is 13 amino acids. DNA of the CDR3: TGTGCCAGCAGCGTAGGGCGGGCGTATGGCTACACCTTC. Translation gives CASSVGRAYGYTF.

The chain combines TRBV7-9 with TRBJ2-7; maybe TRBD1 (6 bases). In germline, CDR1 is SEHNR, CDR2 FQNEAQ (reference sequence). This CDR3 has 14 residues. V was shortened by 3 bases and J by 3 bases, with 12 bases between the two germline ends. The CDR3 sequence is CASSLGAADYEQYF. DNA of the CDR3: TGTGCCAGCAGCTTGGGGGCGGCAGACTACGAGCAGTACTTC.

This sequence joins TRBV11-2 and TRBJ2-5; 7 nucleotides match TRBD2. Per germline, CDR1 SGHAT and CDR2 FQNNGV. CDR3 length: 17 amino acids. V lost 5 bases, J lost 1 base, and 13 bases stayed unmatched. The CDR3 is CASSPQNKRGIQETQYF. The CDR3 bases are TGTGCCAGCAGCCCCCAGAATAAGCGGGGAATCCAAGAGACCCAGTACTTC.